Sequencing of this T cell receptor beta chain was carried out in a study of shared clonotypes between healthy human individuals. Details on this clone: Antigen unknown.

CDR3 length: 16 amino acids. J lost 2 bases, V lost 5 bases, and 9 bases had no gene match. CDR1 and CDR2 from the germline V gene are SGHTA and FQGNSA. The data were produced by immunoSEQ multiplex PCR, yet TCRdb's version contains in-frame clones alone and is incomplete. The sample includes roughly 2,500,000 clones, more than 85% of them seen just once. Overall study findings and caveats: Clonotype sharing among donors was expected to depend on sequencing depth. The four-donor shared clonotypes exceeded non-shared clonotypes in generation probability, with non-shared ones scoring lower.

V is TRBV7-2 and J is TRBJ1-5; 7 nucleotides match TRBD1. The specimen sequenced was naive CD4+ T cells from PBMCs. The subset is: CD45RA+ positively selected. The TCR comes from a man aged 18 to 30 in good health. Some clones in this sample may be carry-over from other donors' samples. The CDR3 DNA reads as TGTGCCAGCAGCATACAGGGGAGCCGTGGCAATCAGCCCCAGCATTTT. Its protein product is CASSIQGSRGNQPQHF.